These 4 T cell receptor beta chains came from one sample sequenced in a study of CD8+ T cells in alopecia areata. Isolated RNA was reverse transcribed into cDNA used as the sequencing template. Sequencing used immunoSEQ multiplex PCR; TCRdb keeps in-frame clones, though not all of them. The profile shows some 180,000 clones, around 50% of them singletons. Sequenced input: CD8+ T cells sorted from blood. Receptor source: a human donor in good health.

This clone was counted a single time. The chain joins TRBV25-1 to TRBJ1-1; TRBD1 matches 11 bases. The germline CDR1 and CDR2 sequences are MGHDK and SYGVNS. Germline trimming cut 6 bases from V and 1 base from J; bases unmatched to any gene: 4. This CDR3 spans 15 amino acids. CDR3 DNA: TGTGCCAGCAGGAGGGACAGGGGGTCGAACACTGAAGCTTTCTTT. Amino acid sequence: CASRRDRGSNTEAFF.

The CDR3 bases are TGTGCCAGCAGCGCCGGGACAGGGCCTGGAAACACCATATATTTT. Translation: CASSAGTGPGNTIYF. This chain connects TRBV9 to TRBJ1-3, with 9 bases fitting TRBD1. The length of the CDR3 is 15 residues. Germline V gene lookup returns CDR1 SGDLS and CDR2 YYNGEE. V was clipped by 3 bases and J by 2 bases; unmatched bases: 3.

This sequence joins TRBV7-2 and TRBJ2-5, with D perhaps matching TRBD1 or TRBD2 (6 bases each). Looked up from germline, CDR1 is SGHTA and CDR2 is FQGNSA. V lost 4 bases and J 2 bases, leaving 14 bases between the germline ends. This CDR3 comprises 15 residues. The CDR3 here is CASSSHGGRQETQYF. Here the CDR3 DNA reads TGTGCCAGCAGCTCGCACGGGGGCCGGCAAGAGACCCAGTACTTC.

V gene TRBV15 combines with J gene TRBJ2-7; D is perhaps TRBD1 or TRBD2 (6 bases each). Trimming stripped 0 bases from V and 3 bases from J, with 12 bases between. Germline assignment: CDR1 LNHNV and CDR2 YYDKDF (reference sequence). This CDR3 comprises 15 residues. The CDR3 DNA reads TGTGCCACCAGCAGAGAAAGGAGGGGGAACTACGAGCAGTACTTC. It translates to CATSRERRGNYEQYF.